Listed below are T cell receptor beta chains from one sample, sequenced in a study of identical twins. TCRdb fed the 5' RACE reads into MiXCR, producing one record per CDR3 protein. The data contain 420,000 or so distinct CDR3 sequences, approximately 17% of them singletons. The sequencing sample was made of naive T cells sorted from blood. The receptors here all came from a man between 50 and 59 years old in good health. The CDR3 runs from the conserved cysteine through the conserved F or W. Fields, in order: V gene, D gene, J gene, clone size, CDR3 protein, CDR3 DNA. The D gene is left open where the match is weak. Rows give clone size only sometimes, using once, few, many, or a class for an expanded clone.

>TRBV5-1|TRBD1|TRBJ2-6|.
CASSRRTGTFSGANVLTF
TGCGCCAGCAGCAGACGGACAGGGACTTTCTCTGGGGCCAACGTCCTGACTTTC
>TRBV4-1|TRBD2|TRBJ2-1|many
CASSQDLTSGGSVF
TGCGCCAGCAGCCAAGATCTGACCAGCGGGGGTTCGGTCTTC
>TRBV20-1|.|TRBJ2-7|.
CSATRHAGASSYEQYF
TGCAGTGCTACCCGACATGCGGGGGCGAGCTCCTACGAGCAGTACTTC
>TRBV12-3/TRBV12-4|TRBD1|TRBJ2-1|many
CASGQGADNEQFF
TGTGCCAGCGGCCAGGGGGCGGACAATGAGCAGTTCTTC
>TRBV3-1|.|TRBJ1-1|.
CASSQDSYSTEAFF
TGTGCCAGCAGCCAAGATAGTTACAGCACTGAAGCTTTCTTT
>TRBV28|.|TRBJ2-7|.
CASRTIYEQYF
TGTGCCAGCAGAACTATCTACGAGCAGTACTTC
>TRBV20-1|.|TRBJ2-2|few
CSARDRRTNTGELFF
TGCAGTGCTAGAGATCGGCGGACGAACACCGGGGAGCTGTTTTTT
>TRBV5-1|TRBD1|TRBJ1-3|many
CASSSDRANRNTIYF
TGCGCCAGCAGCTCCGACAGGGCAAATCGGAACACCATATATTTT
>TRBV20-1|.|TRBJ2-2|.
CSAREGSTGELFF
TGCAGTGCTAGAGAAGGGAGCACCGGGGAGCTGTTTTTT
>TRBV29-1|TRBD2|TRBJ2-1|.
CSVTTGLAGGSSYNEQLF
TGCAGCGTTACCACCGGACTAGCGGGAGGCAGCTCCTACAATGAGCAGCTCTTC
>TRBV2|.|TRBJ2-3|.
CASNRMGDGDTQYF
TGTGCCAGTAACCGGATGGGGGATGGAGATACGCAGTATTTT
>TRBV20-1|.|TRBJ1-5|many
CSARDKLGGNSNQPQHF
TGCAGTGCTAGAGATAAACTCGGGGGCAATAGCAATCAGCCCCAGCATTTT
>TRBV20-1|.|TRBJ2-4|.
CSARDLRQSKNIQYF
TGCAGTGCTAGAGATCTCAGGCAGTCCAAAAACATTCAGTACTTC
>TRBV7-9|.|TRBJ2-5|many
CASSLAEALGETQYF
TGTGCCAGCAGCTTGGCAGAGGCCCTGGGGGAGACCCAGTACTTC
>TRBV15|.|TRBJ2-3|.
CATRIGGGLTDTQYF
TGTGCCACCAGGATAGGGGGGGGGCTCACAGATACGCAGTATTTT
>TRBV4-3|TRBD1|TRBJ1-4|few
CASSQEPTGAFNEKLFF
TGCGCCAGCAGCCAAGAGCCCACAGGGGCCTTTAATGAAAAACTGTTTTTT
>TRBV28|TRBD2|TRBJ2-7|few
CASSFGGVSYEQYF
TGTGCCAGCAGTTTTGGGGGGGTTTCCTACGAGCAGTACTTC
>TRBV21-1|.|TRBJ2-3|few
CASSKRESGSPDTQYF
TGTGCCAGCAGCAAGAGAGAAAGCGGGAGTCCCGATACGCAGTATTTT
>TRBV5-8|.|TRBJ1-2|many
CASSLVVGYTF
TGTGCCAGCAGCTTGGTTGTTGGCTACACCTTC
>TRBV7-8|.|TRBJ2-5|many
CASSQSGTLRAQYF
TGTGCCAGCAGCCAATCCGGGACTCTGAGGGCCCAGTACTTC
>TRBV5-1|TRBD2|TRBJ2-3|many
CASKGTSGGPDTQYF
TGCGCCAGCAAAGGGACTAGCGGGGGACCAGATACGCAGTATTTT
>TRBV5-1|.|TRBJ2-7|.
CASRYQGLTYEQYF
TGCGCCAGCAGGTACCAGGGTTTAACCTACGAGCAGTACTTC
>TRBV5-4|.|TRBJ1-6|.
CASSLDQGNSPLHF
TGTGCCAGCAGCTTGGATCAGGGGAATTCACCCCTCCACTTT
>TRBV5-6|.|TRBJ1-2|many
CASSLGGTGYGYTF
TGTGCCAGCAGCTTGGGGGGGACCGGCTATGGCTACACCTTC
>TRBV7-2|.|TRBJ2-1|many
CASSLALGSPGFNEQFF
TGTGCCAGCAGCTTAGCGTTAGGGTCCCCCGGGTTTAATGAGCAGTTCTTC
>TRBV6-1|TRBD2|TRBJ2-3|.
CASKALSGRTDTQYF
TGTGCCAGCAAGGCACTTAGCGGGCGCACAGATACGCAGTATTTT
>TRBV18|TRBD1|TRBJ2-2|.
CASSPKDRGNTGELFF
TGTGCCAGCTCGCCGAAGGACAGGGGAAACACCGGGGAGCTGTTTTTT
>TRBV29-1|TRBD2|TRBJ2-1|many
CSVPTSGRPNNEQFF
TGCAGCGTGCCGACGTCCGGGAGGCCAAACAATGAGCAGTTCTTC
>TRBV3-1|.|TRBJ1-1|.
CANSPLGANTEAFF
TGTGCCAACAGCCCGTTGGGGGCGAACACTGAAGCTTTCTTT
>TRBV11-2|.|TRBJ2-3|.
CASSFGTPSTDTQYF
TGTGCCAGCAGCTTCGGGACACCTAGCACAGATACGCAGTATTTT
>TRBV29-1|.|TRBJ2-1|many
CSVGGRQYNEQFF
TGCAGCGTTGGTGGACGGCAATACAATGAGCAGTTCTTC
>TRBV7-2|.|TRBJ2-1|many
CASSGGGLLSYNEQFF
TGTGCCAGCAGTGGGGGGGGGCTACTCTCCTACAATGAGCAGTTCTTC
>TRBV5-1|TRBD2|TRBJ2-3|few
CASSYGTSGRGKPSTDTQYF
TGCGCCAGCAGCTACGGGACTAGCGGGAGGGGCAAACCTAGCACAGATACGCAGTATTTT
>TRBV4-3|TRBD2|TRBJ2-7|few
CASSQGLAGGYVPYEQYF
TGCGCCAGCAGCCAGGGACTAGCGGGAGGTTACGTACCCTACGAGCAGTACTTC
>TRBV4-1|.|TRBJ2-7|few
CASSQDLSGRSYEQYF
TGCGCCAGCAGCCAAGATTTAAGCGGGCGCTCCTACGAGCAGTACTTC
>TRBV5-5|.|TRBJ2-7|few
CASSLTLEQYF
TGTGCCAGCAGCCTCACTCTTGAGCAGTACTTC
>TRBV7-2|.|TRBJ2-1|few
CASSPVEAGTYNEQFF
TGTGCCAGCAGCCCCGTAGAGGCAGGAACCTACAATGAGCAGTTCTTC
>TRBV10-3|TRBD1|TRBJ2-6|.
CAISLDRVGSGANVLTF
TGTGCCATCAGTCTGGACAGGGTTGGGTCTGGGGCCAACGTCCTGACTTTC
>TRBV3-1|.|TRBJ2-1|many
CASSAVRYNEQFF
TGTGCCAGCAGCGCGGTGCGATACAATGAGCAGTTCTTC
>TRBV12-3/TRBV12-4|TRBD1|TRBJ1-6|.
CASSGTGALNNSPLHF
TGTGCCAGCAGTGGGACAGGGGCTCTGAATAATTCACCCCTCCACTTT
>TRBV15|TRBD2|TRBJ2-1|.
CATTLHGTSGSIYEQFF
TGTGCCACTACTCTTCATGGGACTAGCGGGAGTATATATGAGCAGTTCTTC
>TRBV4-1|TRBD1|TRBJ1-4|few
CASSQDQGTGGEKLFF
TGCGCCAGCAGCCAAGATCAAGGGACAGGAGGTGAAAAACTGTTTTTT
>TRBV12-3/TRBV12-4|.|TRBJ2-3|.
CASRPITDTQYF
TGTGCCAGCAGACCGATCACAGATACGCAGTATTTT
>TRBV2|.|TRBJ2-5|.
CASSAGEETQYF
TGTGCCAGCAGTGCCGGGGAAGAGACCCAGTACTTC
>TRBV11-2|.|TRBJ1-6|.
CASSLGGAVRDSPLHF
TGTGCCAGCAGCTTAGGGGGGGCGGTGAGGGATTCACCCCTCCACTTT
>TRBV28|TRBD1|TRBJ2-3|many
CASSLYQGALDTDTQYF
TGTGCCAGCAGTTTATACCAGGGGGCGCTTGACACAGATACGCAGTATTTT
>TRBV28|.|TRBJ2-2|many
CASSAGTPANTGELFF
TGTGCCAGCAGTGCGGGGACACCGGCGAACACCGGGGAGCTGTTTTTT
>TRBV20-1|.|TRBJ1-2|.
CSARDRQGNGYTF
TGCAGTGCTAGAGATCGGCAGGGAAATGGCTACACCTTC
>TRBV10-2|.|TRBJ2-2|many
CASSDQQGGTGELFF
TGCGCCAGCAGTGATCAGCAGGGGGGGACCGGGGAGCTGTTTTTT
>TRBV6-7|.|TRBJ2-7|few
CATSRDGVYEQYF
TGTGCCACCTCCCGGGACGGTGTCTACGAGCAGTACTTC
>TRBV20-1|TRBD1|TRBJ1-1|.
CSASGQGLWGNTEAFF
TGCAGTGCGTCGGGACAGGGGCTTTGGGGGAACACTGAAGCTTTCTTT
>TRBV20-1|.|TRBJ1-6|many
CSASQDSPLHF
TGCAGTGCTAGTCAAGACAGTCCCCTCCACTTT
>TRBV4-1|.|TRBJ1-5|many
CASSQAEYNQPQHF
TGCGCCAGCAGCCAAGCTGAGTACAATCAGCCCCAGCATTTT
>TRBV7-2|.|TRBJ2-7|few
CASSSRVDSYEQYF
TGTGCCAGCAGCTCCAGGGTAGACTCCTACGAGCAGTACTTC
>TRBV5-1|.|TRBJ2-7|few
CASSLSAGAYEQYF
TGCGCCAGCAGCTTGAGCGCGGGTGCCTACGAGCAGTACTTC
>TRBV10-3|TRBD1|TRBJ1-2|many
CAIRAAGTEGNYGYTF
TGTGCCATCAGGGCCGCGGGGACAGAAGGAAACTATGGCTACACCTTC
>TRBV20-1|TRBD1|TRBJ1-4|many
CSAAGQGNEKLFF
TGCAGTGCCGCGGGACAGGGGAACGAAAAACTGTTTTTT